What follows describes a single T cell receptor beta chain. Its antigen remains unknown. The time point here: patch test 1, 2 weeks after DPC sensitization. The treatment: therapeutic diphenylcyclopropenone sensitization with weekly scalp DPC. RNA extraction used unfractionated whole blood as the source of total RNA. Those who donated were patients with alopecia, 18 to 70 years of age, and suitable for DPC. This entry comes from a study of human T cells and chemical hapten exposure. Findings and caveats of the study: Patch test score rose with PT1 expanded TCRs, significant at 8, 16, 32, not 4.

TCRdb recomputed calls from the RACE reads with MiXCR, one row per CDR3 protein. The sample includes around 57,000 distinct CDR3 sequences, roughly 9.6% of them seen just once. The source material was whole blood, sampled in connection with sensitization to the hapten diphenylcyclopropenone (DPC). This TCR came from a woman in her forties with alopecia areata. Some clones in this sample may be carry-over from other donors' samples.

CDR3 loop: CASRGGTETRRDTQYF. The CDR3 DNA follows: TGTGCCAGCAGGGGGGGGACAGAAACCCGGAGAGATACGCAGTATTTT. The chain is built from TRBV28 and TRBJ2-3; D possibly matches TRBD1 or TRBD2 (7 bases each). The CDR3 covers 16 residues. Deletions cut 6 bases from V and 5 bases from J, with 21 bases between. The germline V gene has CDR1 MDHEN and CDR2 SYDVKM. Filled out from reference TRBV28 and TRBJ2-3, the complete variable domain reads DVKVTQSSRYLVKRTGEKVFLECVQDMDHENMFWYRQDPGLGLRLIYFSYDVKMKEKGDIPEGYSVSREKKERFSLILESASTNQTSMYLCASRGGTETRRDTQYFGPGTRLTVL.